The T cell receptor beta chain described here comes from a study of cytomegalovirus exposure and HLA in healthy donors. Study-level points and caveats: Further analysis, carried out later, found HLA-associated TCR beta chains more clonally expanded than equally common other chains. Presence/absence analysis assumed near-uniform sequencing depth across donors. Most TCR sequences proved rare, with some public TCRs found in many donors.

Worth noting for this clone: Its specificity is unknown.

The germline V gene has CDR1 DFQATT and CDR2 SNEGSKA (reference sequence). With 0 bases removed from V and 10 bases from J, the gap between germline ends came to 7 bases. The CDR3 contains 11 residues. The PCR had 60 Vbeta and 13 Jbeta primers. Generated by immunoSEQ multiplex PCR, the TCRdb table keeps only in-frame clones and is missing some. The sample records 140,000 or so clones, around three quarters being singletons. The receptor was isolated from a man aged 35-49 years in good health and CMV-seronegative. The rearrangement links TRBV20-1 to TRBJ2-1; D possibly corresponds to TRBD2 (5 bases). Sequenced: PBMCs. CDR3 sequence (DNA): TGCAGTGCTAGAGATCGACTAGAGCAGTTCTTC. As protein: CSARDRLEQFF.